The entry that follows covers one TCR beta chain sequence. Its specificity is unknown. The data were taken from a study of blood T cells in healthy people across ages. Study-wide results and limits: More naive CD4+ cells and higher diversity were found in long-lived than in aged donors. Strongly correlated with naive T cell percentage was TCR beta diversity.

Through a sample-barcoded 5' primer and a J-beta primer mix, a second PCR was run for about 6 to 12 cycles. Each cDNA molecule was tagged by a template-switch adaptor with 12 random nucleotides. One entry per CDR3 protein, called by TCRdb with MiXCR from the 5' RACE reads. The repertoire holds hundreds of thousands of distinct CDR3 sequences, with roughly 50% as singletons. What was sequenced was blood. This receptor was identified in a man aged 80 or over in good health.

CDR3 in amino acids: CASSLVVGSGRWDYNEQYF. In DNA form, the CDR3 reads TGCGCCAGCAGCTTGGTAGTCGGGAGCGGGAGGTGGGACTACAATGAGCAGTACTTC. The rearrangement links TRBV5-1 to TRBJ2-5; TRBD2 aligns across 9 bases. V was clipped by 0 bases and J by 11 bases; unmatched bases: 23. CDR1 and CDR2 from the germline V gene are SGHRS and YFSETQ. The CDR3 extends over 19 amino acids.